The 29 T cell receptor beta chains below all came from one sample that was sequenced in a study of T cell responses to AZD1222 COVID-19 vaccine. Produced via immunoSEQ multiplex PCR; TCRdb's table is partial and in-frame only. The repertoire holds approximately 97,000 clones, with 85% to 90% as singletons. This specimen consisted of peripheral blood, obtained on day 0 of AZD1222 vaccination. The source of these receptors is an adult in good health.

The chain is built from TRBV29-1 and TRBJ1-5; D gene uncertain. Germline CDR1 SQVTM, CDR2 ANQGSEA. The ends were cut back, 6 bases at V and 9 bases at J, with 12 bases in the middle. The CDR3 is 11 amino acids. This CDR3 reads CSVAQTGPQHF. DNA for the CDR3: TGCAGCGTCGCACAGACCGGGCCCCAGCATTTT.

This clone came up once. This rearrangement joins TRBV7-3 to TRBJ2-3; D is unclear. V lost 5 bases, J lost 0 bases, and 15 bases lay in between. The CDR3 extends over 16 amino acids. Per germline, CDR1 SGHTA and CDR2 FQGTGA. The CDR3 bases are TGTGCCAGCAGCCCCAGGAACTTCCCTAGCACAGATACGCAGTATTTT. This codes for CASSPRNFPSTDTQYF. Supplemented by reference TRBV7-3 and TRBJ2-3, the full variable domain reads GAGVSQTPSNKVTEKGKYVELRCDPISGHTALYWYRQSLGQGPEFLIYFQGTGAADDSGLPNDRFFAVRPEGSVSTLKIQRTERGDSAVYLCASSPRNFPSTDTQYFGPGTRLTVL.

The chain has TRBV6-5 and TRBJ1-2; maybe TRBD1 (6 bases). This CDR3 is 13 amino acids long. Trimming cost V 6 bases and J 7 bases, with 15 bases left between them. CDR1 is MNHEY and CDR2 is SVGAGI in the germline V gene. CDR3 coding DNA: TGTGCCAGCAGCTCCACAGGGCTTCGTGGCTACACCTTC. Translating gives CASSSTGLRGYTF.

The chain carries TRBV20-1 and TRBJ1-2; D is undetermined. Trimming removed 3 bases at V and 6 bases at J, with 5 bases between. CDR3 length: 10 residues. From germline, CDR1 is DFQATT and CDR2 SNEGSKA (reference sequence). The CDR3 nucleotides read TGCAGTGCTAGGTTAGATGGCTACACCTTC. This gives the protein CSARLDGYTF.

The genes are TRBV6-6 and TRBJ2-1; 14 bases align to TRBD2. Losses at the gene ends were 5 bases for V and 10 bases for J; bases not matched to a gene: 13. Germline CDR1 MNHNY, CDR2 SVGAGI (reference sequence). The CDR3 runs 17 residues. The CDR3 sequence: CASSRKPGLAGEREQFF. The CDR3 DNA sequence: TGTGCCAGCAGTCGCAAACCGGGACTAGCGGGGGAGCGAGAGCAGTTCTTC.

This clone was counted only a few times. The chain carries TRBV3-1 (or the pseudogene TRBV3-2) and TRBJ1-2, with D possibly TRBD1 on 6 matching bases. This CDR3 has 12 amino acids. Germline CDR1 reads LGHDT; CDR2 reads YNNKEL (reference sequence). The V and J ends lost 1 base and 9 bases respectively, with 9 bases between them. The CDR3 reads CASSQVGASYTF. The CDR3 nucleotides are TGTGCCAGCAGCCAAGTGGGGGCAAGCTACACCTTC.

The chain is built from TRBV12-2 and TRBJ2-7. TRBV12-2 is recorded as a pseudogene. This CDR3 region has 11 residues. This CDR3 reads CATRKVYEQYF. DNA for the CDR3: TGTGCAACCCGAAAGGTATACGAGCAGTACTTC.

This clone was detected once. V gene TRBV2 combines with J gene TRBJ1-4; 8 nucleotides line up with TRBD1. Looked up from germline, CDR1 is SNHLY and CDR2 is FYNNEI. J lost 8 bases, V lost 4 bases, and 9 bases had no gene match. The CDR3 spans 15 residues. The CDR3 is CASSGAGDRREKLFF. CDR3 nucleotide sequence: TGTGCCAGCAGTGGGGCGGGGGACAGGAGGGAAAAACTGTTTTTT.

The genes are TRBV5-6 and TRBJ1-3; no firm D call. This CDR3 is built from 15 residues. V was trimmed by 0 bases and J by 1 base, leaving 8 bases between them. The V gene's germline CDR1 is SGHDT and CDR2 YYEEEE. CDR3 DNA sequence: TGTGCCAGCAGCTTGGTCGGGCGGTCTGGAAACACCATATATTTT. Its protein is CASSLVGRSGNTIYF. The entire variable domain, with the rest obtained from reference TRBV5-6 and TRBJ1-3, is as follows: DAGVTQSPTHLIKTRGQQVTLRCSPKSGHDTVSWYQQALGQGPQFIFQYYEEEERQRGNFPDRFSGHQFPNYSSELNVNALLLGDSALYLCASSLVGRSGNTIYFGEGSWLTVV.

This chain connects TRBV30 to TRBJ1-1; no reliable D call. Between the trimmed V and J ends, which lost 0 bases and 4 bases, there was a span of 12 bases. Germline CDR1 GTSNPN, CDR2 SVGIG (reference sequence). The CDR3 extends over 14 amino acids. Here the CDR3 reads CAWSVRAEGTEAFF. In nucleotides, the CDR3 is TGTGCCTGGAGTGTAAGGGCAGAGGGCACTGAAGCTTTCTTT.

Only a few counts were recorded for this clone. The gene calls are TRBV2 and TRBJ1-2; 8 bases line up with TRBD1. This CDR3 spans 15 amino acids. The ends lost 11 bases at V and 4 bases at J; junction bases unmatched: 15. Per germline, CDR1 SNHLY and CDR2 FYNNEI. The CDR3: CAGMGQGARGYGYTF. The CDR3 nucleotides are TGTGCCGGCATGGGGCAGGGGGCGAGAGGCTATGGCTACACCTTC.

This clone appeared a single time. This chain links TRBV28 with TRBJ1-1; maybe TRBD1 (6 bases). V shed 3 bases and J shed 5 bases, with 16 bases lying between them. The CDR3 contains 15 residues. Germline V lookup: CDR1 MDHEN, CDR2 SYDVKM. The CDR3 region is CASSLIGGGATEAFF. The CDR3 DNA sequence: TGTGCCAGCAGTTTGATAGGAGGGGGGGCAACTGAAGCTTTCTTT.

This sequence joins TRBV6-4 and TRBJ1-6; TRBD1 aligns across 7 bases. The CDR3 is made up of 16 amino acids. V lost 6 bases, J lost 9 bases, and 14 bases stayed unmatched. In germline, CDR1 is MRHNA, CDR2 SNTAGT. The CDR3 region is CASSEIPTGSGSPLHF. The CDR3, as DNA: TGTGCCAGCAGCGAAATACCGACAGGGTCAGGTTCACCCCTCCACTTT.

As regards this clone: Other nucleotide sequences from this sample produce the same CDR3. The V gene is TRBV14, the J gene TRBJ2-2; 9 bases align to TRBD1. This CDR3 is built from 13 residues. The germline V gene encodes CDR1 SGHDN and CDR2 FVKESK. The junction had 0 bases not matched to a gene; V was cut back by 3 bases and J by 7 bases. DNA of the CDR3: TGTGCCAGCAGCCAGGACAGGGGCGGGGAGCTGTTTTTT. Its translation is CASSQDRGGELFF.

The V and J genes are TRBV27 and TRBJ2-3; 11 bases map to TRBD2. CDR1 is MNHEY and CDR2 is SMNVEV in the germline V gene (reference sequence). The CDR3 consists of 13 residues. The V and J ends lost 8 bases and 6 bases, in that order; junction bases with no gene match: 4. The CDR3 nucleotides read TGTGCCAGCCACACTAGCGGGGGTGATACGCAGTATTTT. It translates to CASHTSGGDTQYF.

V gene TRBV4-3 combines with J gene TRBJ2-2; perhaps TRBD2 as D (5 bases). There are 16 residues in the CDR3. V was shortened by 0 bases and J by 4 bases, with 12 bases between the two germline ends. In germline, CDR1 is LGHNA, CDR2 YSLEER. The CDR3 coding sequence is TGCGCCAGCAGCCAAGACGAGGGTTTGGTCACCGGGGAGCTGTTTTTT. It is translated as CASSQDEGLVTGELFF.

This sequence joins TRBV27 and TRBJ2-7, with 8 bases identical to TRBD1. J lost 5 bases, V lost 5 bases, and 8 bases had no gene match. There are 14 residues in the CDR3. CDR1 MNHEY and CDR2 SMNVEV come from the germline V gene (reference sequence). The CDR3 DNA reads TGTGCCAGCAGTCCACTGGACAGGGCGGACGAGCAGTACTTC. Translated, it gives CASSPLDRADEQYF.

The gene calls are TRBV29-1 and TRBJ2-1; 10 positions match TRBD2. This CDR3 comprises 14 residues. The germline gives CDR1 SQVTM, CDR2 ANQGSEA. Trimming removed 6 bases from V and 9 bases from J; junction bases left unmatched: 11. The CDR3 bases are TGCAGCGTCGTGGGGCTAGCGGGAGTAGCTGAGCAGTTCTTC. It is translated as CSVVGLAGVAEQFF.

This sequence joins TRBV5-4 and TRBJ2-7, with D unclear. The ends were cut back, 0 bases at V and 5 bases at J, with 15 bases in the middle. Germline assignment: CDR1 SGHNT and CDR2 YYREEE (reference sequence). The CDR3 consists of 15 residues. CDR3 protein: CASSLARLTAHEQYF. The CDR3 DNA reads as TGTGCCAGCAGCTTGGCACGACTTACGGCACACGAGCAGTACTTC.

This chain connects TRBV5-1 to TRBJ2-7; TRBD1 matches at 12 bases. After removal of 5 bases from V and 7 bases from J, the junction contained 7 bases not matched to a gene. The germline V gene encodes CDR1 SGHRS and CDR2 YFSETQ. The CDR3 runs to 14 residues. The CDR3 DNA sequence: TGCGCCAGCAGTCGGGGACAGGGGGCAGGTGAGCAGTACTTC. Its translation is CASSRGQGAGEQYF.

This chain joins TRBV29-1 and TRBJ2-1, with TRBD1 as a possible D gene (5 bases). Trimming shortened V by 3 bases and J by 9 bases, and 15 bases separated the two germline ends. Germline V gene data show CDR1 as SQVTM and CDR2 as ANQGSEA. The CDR3 runs to 13 residues. The CDR3 spells CSVDKVVRGEQFF. In DNA form, the CDR3 reads TGCAGCGTTGATAAGGTAGTAAGGGGTGAGCAGTTCTTC.

The chain links TRBV28 to TRBJ1-4, with a possible D match to TRBD1 (6 bases). CDR1 and CDR2 (germline): MDHEN, SYDVKM. The CDR3 loop spans 13 amino acids. Between the trimmed V and J ends, which lost 7 bases and 4 bases, there was a span of 10 bases. CDR3 coding DNA: TGTGCCAGCACCAGGGGAGATAATGAAAAACTGTTTTTT. Encoded protein: CASTRGDNEKLFF.

Only a few counts were recorded for this clone. The chain recombines TRBV2 with TRBJ1-5; D possibly corresponds to TRBD1 (6 bases). The V and J ends lost 4 bases and 7 bases respectively, with 14 bases between them. The CDR3 runs 14 residues. Germline V CDR1 and CDR2: SNHLY, FYNNEI. The CDR3 coding sequence is TGTGCCAGCAGTGTAGGAGGGGGAGGGCAGCCCCAGCATTTT. Translation gives CASSVGGGGQPQHF. The full variable domain, with the rest looked up from reference TRBV2 and TRBJ1-5, is EPEVTQTPSHQVTQMGQEVILRCVPISNHLYFYWYRQILGQKVEFLVSFYNNEISEKSEIFDDQFSVERPDGSNFTLKIRSTKLEDSAMYFCASSVGGGGQPQHFGDGTRLSIL.

This chain connects TRBV14 to TRBJ2-7, with 9 bases aligning to TRBD1. Losses at the gene ends were 4 bases for V and 2 bases for J; bases not matched to a gene: 6. CDR3 size: 15 residues. CDR1 SGHDN and CDR2 FVKESK come from the germline V gene. CDR3 region: CASSRGTGWPYEQYF. The CDR3 DNA reads as TGTGCCAGCAGCCGCGGGACAGGGTGGCCCTACGAGCAGTACTTC.

This rearrangement joins TRBV30 to TRBJ2-1, with D uncertain. Germline CDR1 GTSNPN, CDR2 SVGIG (reference sequence). V was pared by 1 base and J by 7 bases, with 8 bases between. The CDR3 totals 12 residues. The CDR3 is CAWSAPGNEQFF. CDR3 nucleotides: TGTGCCTGGAGTGCCCCGGGTAATGAGCAGTTCTTC.

This clone was found once. The V call is TRBV29-1, the J call TRBJ1-2; D call uncertain. The CDR3 totals 12 residues. Trimming stripped 7 bases from V and 2 bases from J, with 11 bases between. In germline, CDR1 is SQVTM, CDR2 ANQGSEA. The CDR3 bases are TGCAGCGCCCATGTCGGGAACTATGGCTACACCTTC. Its protein is CSAHVGNYGYTF. The variable domain in full, completed from reference TRBV29-1 and TRBJ1-2, reads SAVISQKPSRDICQRGTSLTIQCQVDSQVTMMFWYRQQPGQSLTLIATANQGSEATYESGFVIDKFPISRPNLTFSTLTVSNMSPEDSSIYLCSAHVGNYGYTFGSGTRLTVV.

The chain couples TRBV30 to TRBJ1-5, with no clear D. CDR1 GTSNPN and CDR2 SVGIG come from the germline V gene (reference sequence). This CDR3 contains 16 residues. V was pared by 0 bases and J by 0 bases, with 12 bases between. For the CDR3, the DNA is TGTGCCTGGAGTGTAGGACCGCCGTCTAGCAATCAGCCCCAGCATTTT. This codes for CAWSVGPPSSNQPQHF.

J is TRBJ1-5 and V is TRBV5-1; no firm D call. CDR3 length equals 14 residues. Trimming pared 2 bases from V and 3 bases from J, leaving 9 bases between. Germline V gives CDR1 SGHRS, CDR2 YFSETQ. CDR3 in DNA: TGCGCCAGCAGCTTAGGAGGGTTCAATCAGCCCCAGCATTTT. This gives the protein CASSLGGFNQPQHF.

The chain combines TRBV25-1 with TRBJ1-1; tentative D call: TRBD1 (6 bases). The ends were cut back, 0 bases at V and 5 bases at J, with 13 bases in the middle. The CDR3 extends over 15 amino acids. The V gene's germline CDR1 is MGHDK and CDR2 SYGVNS. The CDR3 sequence is CASSEYQGKRTEAFF. The CDR3 region has the DNA TGTGCCAGCAGTGAATATCAGGGGAAAAGAACTGAAGCTTTCTTT. Full variable domain (rest looked up from reference TRBV25-1 and TRBJ1-1): EADIYQTPRYLVIGTGKKITLECSQTMGHDKMYWYQQDPGMELHLIHYSYGVNSTEKGDLSSESTVSRIRTEHFPLTLESARPSHTSQYLCASSEYQGKRTEAFFGQGTRLTVV.